This T cell receptor (beta chain) originates from a study of shared clonotypes between healthy human individuals. The V end was cut by 1 base, the J end by 1 base, with 7 bases between. This CDR3 has 13 amino acids. Germline CDR1 reads GTSNPN; CDR2 reads SVGIG (reference sequence). Clones were sequenced by immunoSEQ multiplex PCR, and TCRdb holds only the in-frame ones, with some missing. The sample lists around 940,000 clones, approximately 76% occurring once. Material: memory CD4+ T cells sorted from blood. Subset noted: CD45RA-negative fraction. V is TRBV30 and J is TRBJ1-1; D ambiguous. This clonotype was obtained from a man younger than 35 in good health. CDR3 region: CAWSASGNTEAFF. CDR3 nucleotide sequence: TGTGCCTGGAGTGCGTCGGGGAACACTGAAGCTTTCTTT.